The subject of this entry is one T cell receptor beta chain. This sample is drawn from a study of blood T cell repertoires in COVID-19. Germline CDR1 is LGHNA and CDR2 is YNFKEQ. The CDR3 spans 16 residues. V lost 4 bases to trimming and J lost 1 base; unmatched junction nucleotides: 2. The data were produced by immunoSEQ multiplex PCR, yet TCRdb's version contains in-frame clones alone and is incomplete. The sample lists roughly 210,000 clones, approximately 90% seen once, with 1.7% in the top ten. The chain carries TRBV4-2 and TRBJ1-3; 12 positions match TRBD1. Sequencing was done on a sample of peripheral blood. The receptor's source is a man between 65 and 79 years old with acute or convalescent COVID-19. CDR3 DNA sequence: TGTGCCAGCAGCCCGGGACAGGGGGCGTCTGGAAACACCATATATTTT. This sequence encodes CASSPGQGASGNTIYF.